Following are 20 T cell receptor beta chains from one sample sequenced in a study of blood T cell repertoires in COVID-19. Profiling relied on immunoSEQ multiplex PCR, and the TCRdb table lists in-frame clones only, not all of them. Of around 130,000 clones listed, roughly four fifths are singletons. Sequenced material: peripheral blood. The receptors stem from a woman in her seventies with acute or convalescent COVID-19.

The chain has TRBV20-1 and TRBJ1-2; D is unresolved. The CDR3 is made up of 9 amino acids. CDR1 is DFQATT, CDR2 SNEGSKA, per germline (reference sequence). Deletions cut 6 bases from V and 8 bases from J, with 7 bases between. CDR3 residues: CSANGGYTF. CDR3 in DNA: TGCAGTGCAAACGGGGGCTACACCTTC.

The chain has TRBV6-1 and TRBJ2-7; D gene ambiguous. Between the trimmed V and J ends, which lost 3 bases and 1 base, there was a span of 10 bases. The CDR3 length is 14 residues. The germline V gene encodes CDR1 MNHNS and CDR2 SASEGT. The CDR3 reads CASSDQAVSYEQYV. The CDR3 DNA reads TGTGCCAGCAGTGACCAGGCAGTGTCCTACGAGCAGTACGTC.

The chain carries TRBV16 and TRBJ1-1, with a weak D call TRBD1 (6 bases). CDR3 length: 16 amino acids. Germline CDR1 reads KGHSY; CDR2 reads FQNENV. Between the trimmed V and J ends, which lost 0 bases and 0 bases, there was a span of 11 bases. The CDR3 nucleotides read TGTGCCAGCAGCCAATCGACAACAGGGTTGAACACTGAAGCTTTCTTT. It is translated as CASSQSTTGLNTEAFF.

This clone was seen a single time. The chain combines TRBV19 with TRBJ1-2; perhaps TRBD1 as D (5 bases). Germline loops: CDR1 LNHDA, CDR2 SQIVND (reference sequence). V shed 4 bases and J shed 2 bases, with 17 bases lying between them. The CDR3 contains 16 residues. The CDR3 DNA sequence: TGTGCCAGTAGTACTTATGGGTGGACAAAGAACTATGGCTACACCTTC. Translating it yields CASSTYGWTKNYGYTF.

The J gene is TRBJ1-2, the V gene TRBV27; the D is unclear. In germline, CDR1 is MNHEY, CDR2 SMNVEV (reference sequence). The CDR3 has 15 amino acids. The V gene lost 5 bases and the J gene lost 4 bases, with 17 bases spanning the gap. The CDR3, as DNA: TGTGCCAGCAGTCCTCGCGGATTCTATTCCTATGGCTACACCTTC. Amino acid sequence: CASSPRGFYSYGYTF.

The CDR3 here is CASSSRRSGGWYQETQYF. The CDR3 nucleotides are TGTGCCAGCAGTTCCCGCCGTAGCGGGGGGTGGTACCAAGAGACCCAGTACTTC. The chain combines TRBV28 with TRBJ2-5; 10 bases map to TRBD2. The CDR3 runs 18 residues. J gave up 0 bases and V 4 bases, and 11 bases lay outside the gene matches. Per germline, CDR1 MDHEN and CDR2 SYDVKM.

The rearrangement uses TRBV7-2 and TRBJ2-1; 10 bases agree with TRBD2. The germline CDR1 and CDR2 sequences are SGHTA and FQGNSA. CDR3 size: 17 residues. J was trimmed by 6 bases and V by 1 base; bases with no gene match: 9. CDR3 DNA sequence: TGTGCCAGCAGCTTAGTCCCCCTAGCGGGGGATCGCAATGAGCAGTTCTTC. Translating gives CASSLVPLAGDRNEQFF. The whole variable domain, filled in from reference TRBV7-2 and TRBJ2-1, reads GAGVSQSPSNKVTEKGKDVELRCDPISGHTALYWYRQSLGQGLEFLIYFQGNSAPDKSGLPSDRFSAERTGGSVSTLTIQRTQQEDSAVYLCASSLVPLAGDRNEQFFGPGTRLTVL.

J is TRBJ2-3 and V is TRBV5-4, with D perhaps TRBD2 (5 bases). From germline, CDR1 is SGHNT and CDR2 YYREEE (reference sequence). The ends were cut back, 3 bases at V and 1 base at J, with 15 bases in the middle. The CDR3 contains 16 residues. The CDR3 region has the DNA TGTGCCAGCAGCTCCTTTGATGAGGGTGGCACAGATACGCAGTATTTT. Its protein is CASSSFDEGGTDTQYF. The full variable domain, completed using reference TRBV5-4 and TRBJ2-3, is ETGVTQSPTHLIKTRGQQVTLRCSSQSGHNTVSWYQQALGQGPQFIFQYYREEENGRGNFPPRFSGLQFPNYSSELNVNALELDDSALYLCASSSFDEGGTDTQYFGPGTRLTVL.

J is TRBJ2-1 and V is TRBV11-2; 9 nucleotides align to TRBD2. Germline CDR1 reads SGHAT; CDR2 reads FQNNGV. This CDR3 is built from 15 residues. Trimming took 1 base from V and 9 from J; bases not matched to a gene: 7. CDR3 bases: TGTGCCAGCAGCTTAGTCCTAGCGGGGACTGGTGAGCAGTTCTTC. As protein: CASSLVLAGTGEQFF.

The J gene is TRBJ2-1, the V gene TRBV5-1, with 9 bases aligning to TRBD1. This CDR3 region has 16 residues. Trimming cost V 2 bases and J 0 bases; bases outside gene matches: 3. Germline V lookup: CDR1 SGHRS, CDR2 YFSETQ. The CDR3 is CASSLGTGSSYNEQFF. CDR3 bases: TGCGCCAGCAGCTTAGGGACAGGGAGCTCCTACAATGAGCAGTTCTTC.

J is TRBJ1-3 and V is TRBV29-1; no firm D call. V lost 5 bases and J 4 bases, leaving 21 bases between the germline ends. The V gene's germline CDR1 is SQVTM and CDR2 ANQGSEA. The CDR3 has 16 amino acids. The CDR3 DNA follows: TGCAGCGTTTCCTACGGCCCCCCGGGTCCAGGAAACACCATATATTTT. It is translated as CSVSYGPPGPGNTIYF.

The chain recombines TRBV3-1 (or the pseudogene TRBV3-2) with TRBJ1-2; the match to TRBD1 covers 7 bases. CDR3 length: 14 amino acids. CDR1 and CDR2 (germline): LGHDT, YNNKEL (reference sequence). J lost 4 bases, V lost 2 bases, and 4 bases had no gene match. The CDR3 DNA reads as TGTGCCAGCAGCCAACGAGGACAGGTCTATGGCTACACCTTC. Translation gives CASSQRGQVYGYTF.

In the case of this clone: A junction end diverges from the germline sequence, so it may reflect a read error. The same CDR3 arises from other DNA sequences in this sample as well. The rearrangement uses TRBV4-3 and TRBJ1-1, with 8 positions matching TRBD1. Germline CDR1 LGHNA, CDR2 YSLEER. The CDR3 consists of 15 residues. Here the CDR3 reads CASSQDTGGYTEAFF. CDR3 DNA: TGCGCCAGCAGCCAAGATACAGGGGGGTACACTGAAGCCTTCTTT.

The chain carries TRBV7-2 and TRBJ1-4; 8 bases are shared with TRBD1. Per the germline V gene, CDR1 is SGHTA and CDR2 is FQGNSA. This CDR3 contains 17 residues. V lost 5 bases to trimming and J lost 9 bases; unmatched junction nucleotides: 17. The CDR3, as DNA: TGTGCCAGCAGCCCACCGGGACAGGAAGAATGGGAAAAAAAACTGTTTTTT. Translation: CASSPPGQEEWEKKLFF. The variable domain in full, completed from reference TRBV7-2 and TRBJ1-4, reads GAGVSQSPSNKVTEKGKDVELRCDPISGHTALYWYRQSLGQGLEFLIYFQGNSAPDKSGLPSDRFSAERTGGSVSTLTIQRTQQEDSAVYLCASSPPGQEEWEKKLFFGSGTQLSVL.

This chain's CDR3 is CASSVGASREQYV. The CDR3 DNA follows: TGTGCCAGCAGTGTGGGGGCGAGTCGTGAGCAGTACGTC. The gene calls are TRBV2 and TRBJ2-7, with D possibly being TRBD1 (6 bases). This CDR3 is 13 amino acids long. Trimming took 4 bases from V and 7 from J, leaving 14 bases between them. Germline CDR1 and CDR2: SNHLY and FYNNEI.

The V and J genes are TRBV6-6 and TRBJ1-1, with TRBD1 matching 11 bases. V lost 2 bases and J lost 3; bases outside the gene matches: 5. Germline V gene data show CDR1 as MNHNY and CDR2 as SVGAGI (reference sequence). The CDR3 consists of 16 residues. CDR3 residues: CASSYGSGQGDTEAFF. The DNA for the CDR3 is TGTGCCAGCAGTTACGGCTCGGGACAGGGGGACACTGAAGCTTTCTTT.

V usage is TRBV5-1 and J usage is TRBJ2-2, with a weak D call TRBD1 (5 bases). The germline V and J ends were trimmed by 5 bases and 1 base, with 9 bases remaining between them. Germline-derived CDR1 and CDR2 are SGHRS and YFSETQ. The CDR3 is 14 residues long. The chain's CDR3 is CASRTGQNTGELFF. The CDR3, as DNA: TGCGCCAGCAGAACCGGACAGAACACCGGGGAGCTGTTTTTT.

The genes are TRBV7-9 and TRBJ2-5; D is possibly TRBD2 (5 bases). Germline V lookup: CDR1 SEHNR, CDR2 FQNEAQ (reference sequence). V lost 6 bases to trimming and J lost 5 bases, with 10 bases between them. The CDR3 runs 12 residues. This chain's CDR3 is CASSYTGETQYF. In nucleotides, the CDR3 is TGTGCCAGCAGTTACACGGGGGAGACCCAGTACTTC.

The rearrangement joins TRBV18 to TRBJ1-1; weak D call: TRBD1 (5 bases). This CDR3 contains 13 residues. Trimming shortened V by 2 bases and J by 7 bases, and 11 bases separated the two germline ends. CDR1 KGHSH and CDR2 LQKENI come from the germline V gene. Here the CDR3 DNA reads TGTGCCAGCTCACCAGGGGGGACTCTTGAAGCTTTCTTT. Its translation: CASSPGGTLEAFF.

J is TRBJ2-3 and V is TRBV6-2 or TRBV6-3, with 8 nucleotides matching TRBD2. The CDR3 spans 14 residues. The germline V gene has CDR1 MNHEY and CDR2 SVGEGT. The V gene end was trimmed by 6 bases and the J gene end by 3 bases; junction bases not matched to a gene: 5. The chain's CDR3 is CASSSGGATDTQYF. In DNA, the CDR3 is TGTGCCAGCAGCTCCGGGGGGGCGACAGATACGCAGTATTTT.